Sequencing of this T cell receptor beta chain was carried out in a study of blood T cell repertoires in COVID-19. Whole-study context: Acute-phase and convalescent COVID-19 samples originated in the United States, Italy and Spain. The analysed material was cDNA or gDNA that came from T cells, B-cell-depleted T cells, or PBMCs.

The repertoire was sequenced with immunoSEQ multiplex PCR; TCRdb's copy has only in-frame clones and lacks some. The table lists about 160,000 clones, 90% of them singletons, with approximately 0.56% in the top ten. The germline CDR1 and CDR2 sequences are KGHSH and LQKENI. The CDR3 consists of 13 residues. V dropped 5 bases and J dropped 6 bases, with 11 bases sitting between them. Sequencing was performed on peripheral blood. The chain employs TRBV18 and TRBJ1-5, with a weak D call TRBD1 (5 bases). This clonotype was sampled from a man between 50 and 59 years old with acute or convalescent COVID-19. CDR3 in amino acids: CASSLQEFQPQHF. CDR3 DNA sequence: TGTGCCAGCTCATTACAGGAGTTTCAGCCCCAGCATTTT.